This T cell receptor beta chain was found in a study of T cell responses to AZD1222 COVID-19 vaccine. Study results and caveats: The repertoires were collected only after the peak T cell response. Donors were largely white British and mainly female; clonal diversity was possibly underestimated.

Some clones are missing from TCRdb's copy, which holds only in-frame ones; the method was immunoSEQ multiplex PCR. The sample carries 40,000 to 60,000 clones, approximately 80% recorded once. In the case of this clone: What it recognizes is unknown.

V gave up 5 bases and J gave up 7 bases, with 11 bases separating them. Germline-derived CDR1 and CDR2 are DFQATT and SNEGSKA (reference sequence). CDR3 length: 11 amino acids. The TCR comes from an adult in good health. This material consisted of peripheral blood, taken on day 0 of MenACWY control vaccination. This rearrangement joins TRBV20-1 to TRBJ1-1; a weak D match, TRBD1 (5 bases). Here the CDR3 DNA reads TGCAGTGCTCCGGAGAGGGGTGAAGCTTTCTTT. It translates to CSAPERGEAFF.